This TCR beta chain was sequenced in a study of T cell responses to AZD1222 COVID-19 vaccine. Overall study findings and caveats: Spike was spanned by vaccine-associated CD4 TCRs, with dominance at 160-218 and 743-854. Donor demographics were predominantly white British with a female majority; clonal diversity may be underestimated.

The table lists this clone with a count of one. Antigen unknown. The CDR3 totals 15 residues. Trimming stripped 3 bases from V and 6 bases from J, with 15 bases between. The germline V gene has CDR1 MGHDK and CDR2 SYGVNS. TCRdb keeps only in-frame clones here, not all; method: immunoSEQ multiplex PCR. The repertoire includes about 74,000 clones, 86% of them detected once, and about 2.4% sits in the top ten. The source is an adult in good health. V is TRBV25-1 and J is TRBJ2-1; tentatively, D is TRBD1 or TRBD2 (5 bases each). The sample here was peripheral blood, taken on day 0 of AZD1222 vaccination. Here the CDR3 reads CASSEGLERGNEQFF. The CDR3 DNA reads TGTGCCAGCAGTGAGGGGCTAGAACGGGGCAATGAGCAGTTCTTC.